This TCR beta chain emerged from a study of monozygotic twins with inflammatory bowel disease. Note on this clonotype: Its antigen is not identified.

The study, taken as a whole, reports: Support was absent for any single strong signal or clonotype linked to IBD. Fewer clonotypes were shared with others by IBD patients than by healthy twins, especially with disease activity.

Eight reactions per sample, run separately, yielded cDNA. TCRdb re-analyzed the 5' RACE reads; it lists each CDR3 protein once, without DNA. The specimen's table records just over 300,000 distinct CDR3 sequences. CDR3 length equals 15 residues. Germline assignment: CDR1 SGHTA and CDR2 FQGNSA. The V and J genes are TRBV7-2 and TRBJ2-5; TCRdb calls TRBD2, which cannot be checked without DNA. The material sequenced was blood. The source of this sequence is a human donor with ulcerative colitis or Crohn's disease, or a healthy co-twin of an affected twin (not recorded which). The CDR3 loop reads CASSPGGLVPETQYF.